This is a list of T cell receptor beta chains from one sample in a study of PD-1 blockade in classical Hodgkin lymphoma. TCRdb's table, derived via immunoSEQ multiplex PCR, lists solely in-frame clones and lacks some. The table lists roughly 28,000 clones, 70% of them singletons. The source was peripheral blood mononuclear cells (PBMCs), collected before the second cycle of nivolumab. These receptors all stem from a human donor with classical Hodgkin lymphoma. Each CDR3 is given with its conserved first and last residue.

>TRBV6-1|12
CASSEVYKTQYF
>TRBV19|15
CASSIAPGSGTEAFF
>TRBV5-1|17
CASREPLTLTGNYGYTF
>TRBV28|13
CASSFPQGDGYTF
>TRBV25-1|13
CASSLGRITEAFF
>TRBV5-4|19
CASSPGLAGESVPTGELFF
>TRBV9|14
CASSVRSYNSPLHF
>TRBV6-5|14
CASSLGQNTDTQYF
>TRBV2|13
CASNGQDNQPQHF
>TRBV29-1|15
CSVAPGGSGANVLTF
>TRBV19|15
CASKTSGITTDTQYF
>TRBV7-3|16
CASSPSGQVRGETQYF
>TRBV6-6|16
CASTTRDRGANQPQHF
>TRBV6-5|14
CASRMDTLRREQYF
>TRBV29-1|13
CSERLAGVGTQYF
>TRBV29-1|15
CSVRGGSPAGNTIYF
>TRBV19|15
CASSMNRNLAGEAFF
>TRBV7-3|14
CASSPSGSAETQYF
>TRBV19|13
CASSIPADYGYTF
>TRBV27|15
CASRRQGRVTGELFF
>TRBV19|14
CASSKPHENTEAFF
>TRBV7-6|16
CASSLGTPGTTGELFF
>TRBV4-1|15
CASSLGASLVSEQFF
>TRBV5-5|13
CASSSNRRDRAFF
>TRBV28|11
CASNSNQPQHF
>TRBV7-9|14
CASSRISGDTEAFF
>TRBV30|15
CAWNVGLAGGGTQYF
>TRBV7-2|15
CASSLNSYSNQPQHF
>TRBV15|14
CATSSDPINTEAFF
>TRBV25-1|14
CASSRGTWTSEQYF
>TRBV9|14
CASSVASSANEQFF
>TRBV7-2|15
CASSLKRDSSYGYTF
>TRBV28|15
CASSRPTGAGTEAFF
>TRBV19|14
CASSILGLSNGYTF
>TRBV5-8|15
CASSLWQGAPDEQYF
>TRBV30|20
CAWSGPQTGRLGTGANVLTF
>TRBV12-5|15
CASGLGLAGNNEQFF
>TRBV19|15
CASSPGTLPGNTIYF
>TRBV18|13
CASSPDSYYGYTF
>TRBV10-2|15
CASSDGYPGEKGYTF
>TRBV14|12
CASSQLAQPLHF
>TRBV19|18
CASIPGTGGLVSNQPQHF
>TRBV28|15
CASSNLQRSADTQYF
>TRBV2|13
CASSLRGDNEQFF
>TRBV7-8|14
CASSSLAGLYEQYF
>TRBV27|13
CASSFTGNYGYTF
>TRBV6-5|15
CASSYIGRRDYGYTF
>TRBV7-9|16
CASSPITASGGNVQFF
>TRBV19|13
CASKWTGMEKLFF
>TRBV2|14
CASSEGHSGNTIYF
>TRBV19|13
CASSMITGYEQYF